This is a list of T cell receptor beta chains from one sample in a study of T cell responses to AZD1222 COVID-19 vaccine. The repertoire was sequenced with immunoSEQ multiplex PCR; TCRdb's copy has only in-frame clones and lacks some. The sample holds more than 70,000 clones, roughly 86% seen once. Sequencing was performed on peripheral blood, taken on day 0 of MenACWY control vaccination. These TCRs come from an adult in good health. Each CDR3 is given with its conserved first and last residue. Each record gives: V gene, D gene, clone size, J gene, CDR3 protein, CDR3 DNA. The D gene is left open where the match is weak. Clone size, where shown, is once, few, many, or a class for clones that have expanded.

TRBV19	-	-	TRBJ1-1	CASRDSAKGAFF	TGTGCCAGTAGGGACAGCGCAAAGGGAGCTTTCTTT
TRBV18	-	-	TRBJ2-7	CASSPPQVEYEQYF	TGTGCCAGCTCACCACCTCAGGTTGAATACGAGCAGTACTTC
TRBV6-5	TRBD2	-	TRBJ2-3	CASSSGLGTDTQYF	TGTGCCAGCAGTTCCGGACTAGGAACAGATACGCAGTATTTT
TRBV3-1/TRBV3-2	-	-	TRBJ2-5	CASSQASQGGTQYF	TGTGCCAGCAGCCAAGCTTCCCAGGGAGGGACCCAGTACTTC
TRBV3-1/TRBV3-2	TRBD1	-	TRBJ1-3	CASSQEVTGGISGNTIYF	TGTGCCAGCAGCCAAGAAGTGACAGGGGGTATCTCTGGAAACACCATATATTTT
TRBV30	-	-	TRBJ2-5	CAWSGSEQETQYF	TGTGCCTGGAGTGGGTCGGAGCAAGAGACCCAGTACTTC
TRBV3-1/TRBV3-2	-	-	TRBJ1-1	CASSSLASEAFF	TGTGCCAGCAGCTCCCTAGCATCTGAAGCTTTCTTT
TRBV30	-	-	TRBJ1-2	CAWSGGGYGYTF	TGTGCCTGGAGTGGGGGTGGCTATGGCTACACCTTC
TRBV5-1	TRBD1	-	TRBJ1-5	CASSFTGEQPQHF	TGCGCCAGCAGCTTTACAGGGGAGCAGCCCCAGCATTTT
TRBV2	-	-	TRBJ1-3	CASSEGGQGTGNTIYF	TGTGCCAGCAGTGAAGGGGGGCAGGGCACTGGAAACACCATATATTTT
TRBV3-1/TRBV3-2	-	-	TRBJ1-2	CASSHSDGTYGYTF	TGTGCCAGCAGCCACTCCGACGGAACCTATGGCTACACCTTC
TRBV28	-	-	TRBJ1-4	CASRNGGTNEKLFF	TGTGCCAGCAGGAACGGGGGAACTAATGAAAAACTGTTTTTT
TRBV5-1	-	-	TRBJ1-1	CASSLAQGIPEAFF	TGCGCCAGCAGCTTGGCCCAGGGTATACCTGAAGCTTTCTTT
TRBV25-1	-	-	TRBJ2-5	CASSVRGPETQYF	TGTGCCAGCAGTGTTCGGGGGCCGGAGACCCAGTACTTC
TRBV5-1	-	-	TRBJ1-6	CASSGGWGPYSPLHF	TGCGCCAGCAGCGGGGGCTGGGGGCCGTATTCACCCCTCCACTTT
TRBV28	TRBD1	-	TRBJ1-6	CASSLGTGGFNSPLHF	TGTGCCAGCAGTTTAGGGACAGGGGGCTTTAATTCACCCCTCCACTTT
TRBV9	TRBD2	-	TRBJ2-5	CATSEWGGGAMTQYF	TGTGCCACCAGCGAATGGGGCGGGGGGGCCATGACCCAGTACTTC
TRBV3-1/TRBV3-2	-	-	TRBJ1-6	CASSQGSRAGLSPLHF	TGTGCCAGCAGCCAAGGTAGTCGGGCAGGACTCTCACCCCTCCACTTT
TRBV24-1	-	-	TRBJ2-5	CATSVPGAQETQYF	TGTGCCACCAGTGTTCCGGGGGCCCAAGAGACCCAGTACTTC
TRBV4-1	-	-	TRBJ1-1	CASSQAALITEAFF	TGCGCCAGCAGCCAAGCGGCCCTAATTACTGAAGCTTTCTTT
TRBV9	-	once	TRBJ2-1	CASSPPGGNEQFF	TGTGCCAGCAGCCCCCCGGGTGGAAATGAGCAGTTCTTC